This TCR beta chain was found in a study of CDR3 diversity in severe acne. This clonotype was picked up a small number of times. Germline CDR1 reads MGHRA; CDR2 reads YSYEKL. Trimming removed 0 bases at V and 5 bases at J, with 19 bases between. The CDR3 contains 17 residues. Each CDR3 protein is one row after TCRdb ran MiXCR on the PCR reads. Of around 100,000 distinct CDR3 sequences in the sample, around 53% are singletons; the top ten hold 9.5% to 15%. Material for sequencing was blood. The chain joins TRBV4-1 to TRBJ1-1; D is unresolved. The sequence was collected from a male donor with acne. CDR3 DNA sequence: TGCGCCAGCAGCCAAGAAGTAATTGAGACGGGTCGGACTGAAGCTTTCTTT. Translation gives CASSQEVIETGRTEAFF.